This T cell receptor beta chain was observed in a study of vaccination effects on CD4 cells after COVID-19. Study context: Before sequencing took place, the ViraFEST assay used viral peptide pools to expand antigen-specific CD4+ T cells. Every well got over 1.5 million PBMC, which were grown with about 9.2 IU/ml IL-2 and 10 ug/ml peptides. Participants were vaccinated with two doses of either the BNT162b2 or mRNA-1273 vaccine.

Once cultured for approximately eleven days, the cells underwent separation to obtain CD4+ T cells. Whole-study results and caveats: Within healthy vaccinees, only 1 of 255 vaccine-induced clones displayed cross-reactivity with common cold coronaviruses.

About this clone: Its specificity is not known.

With V trimmed by 0 bases and J by 8 bases, 4 bases remained unmatched. Germline loops: CDR1 SGDLS, CDR2 YYNGEE. CDR3 length equals 14 residues. The assay was immunoSEQ multiplex PCR, and TCRdb's table has in-frame clones only and misses some. The table records almost 40,000 clones, 82% of them present only once. Material: CD4+ T cells from PBMCs cultured without peptide, obtained before COVID-19 vaccination. This clonotype was sampled from a human donor who received a COVID-19 vaccine. The chain combines TRBV9 with TRBJ1-3, with 8 bases identical to TRBD1. In nucleotides, the CDR3 is TGTGCCAGCAGCGTAGCCAGGGGGCAGGACACCATATATTTT. The encoded protein is CASSVARGQDTIYF. Combining the CDR3 with reference TRBV9 and TRBJ1-3 gives the whole variable domain DSGVTQTPKHLITATGQRVTLRCSPRSGDLSVYWYQQSLDQGLQFLIQYYNGEERAKGNILERFSAQQFPDLHSELNLSSLELGDSALYFCASSVARGQDTIYFGEGSWLTVV.